Presented here are 27 T cell receptor beta chains from one specimen sequenced in a study of neoadjuvant anti-PD-1 for oral cavity cancer. Assay: immunoSEQ multiplex PCR; the TCRdb copy retains only in-frame clones and omits some. The sample lists tens of thousands of clones; roughly 77% were seen once. Stated time point: after neoadjuvant nivolumab, at surgical resection. The sample consisted of PBMCs, taken after nivolumab (anti-PD-1) treatment. These receptors all come from a person between 35 and 79 years old with oral cavity squamous cell carcinoma.

This clone appeared once. The rearrangement links TRBV2 to TRBJ1-1; tentative D call: TRBD1 (5 bases). CDR1 is SNHLY and CDR2 is FYNNEI in the germline V gene. V was cut by 2 bases and J by 7 bases, with 8 bases left in between. The CDR3 sequence is 12 residues long. The CDR3 region is CASSEQGVEAFF. The CDR3 DNA reads TGTGCCAGCAGTGAACAGGGTGTTGAAGCTTTCTTT.

V and J are TRBV7-2 and TRBJ2-5, with D perhaps TRBD1 (6 bases). Trimming cost V 4 bases and J 6 bases, with 15 bases left between them. CDR3 size: 14 residues. Looked up from germline, CDR1 is SGHTA and CDR2 is FQGNSA. CDR3 bases: TGTGCCAGCAGCTCGGACAGTTTAGAAAAGACCCAGTACTTC. Amino acids: CASSSDSLEKTQYF.

The chain links TRBV5-4 to TRBJ1-2, with no clear D. The V end lost 0 bases, the J end lost 7 bases, and 10 bases lay between the germline ends. This CDR3 has 13 amino acids. Germline V gene sequence: CDR1 SGHNT, CDR2 YYREEE (reference sequence). CDR3 coding DNA: TGTGCCAGCAGCTTGGCCGGTGCGAGTGGCTACACCTTC. The encoded protein is CASSLAGASGYTF.

This chain connects TRBV5-1 to TRBJ2-2; perhaps TRBD1 as D (5 bases). V lost 4 bases and J lost 3, with 16 bases in between. CDR1 is SGHRS and CDR2 is YFSETQ in the germline V gene. The CDR3 is 16 residues long. The CDR3 DNA is TGCGCCAGCAGCGAAAGACAGATAAGTTACACCGGGGAGCTGTTTTTT. As protein: CASSERQISYTGELFF.

This clone was seen only once. The chain carries TRBV7-6 and TRBJ2-1; the D is unclear. V lost 1 base to trimming and J lost 7 bases, with 11 bases between them. Germline loops: CDR1 SGHVS, CDR2 FNYEAQ. CDR3 size: 14 residues. CDR3 residues: CASSLGAIRNEQFF. In nucleotides, the CDR3 is TGTGCCAGCAGCTTAGGAGCCATTCGGAATGAGCAGTTCTTC.

The chain combines TRBV5-4 with TRBJ2-3; 7 nucleotides line up with TRBD1. Germline-derived CDR1 and CDR2 are SGHNT and YYREEE (reference sequence). The CDR3 contains 15 residues. V was pared by 4 bases and J by 0 bases, with 5 bases of the junction left unmatched. The CDR3 nucleotides read TGTGCCAGCAGCCGGGACAGTTTTAGCACAGATACGCAGTATTTT. This translates into CASSRDSFSTDTQYF.

This clone has just a few counts. The chain employs TRBV19 and TRBJ1-1; D not certain. CDR1 is LNHDA, CDR2 SQIVND, per germline (reference sequence). The CDR3 is 15 residues long. V shed 10 bases and J shed 1 base, with 19 bases lying between them. CDR3 coding DNA: TGTGCCACCTCCCCGGTTGGGGAGTGGAACACTGAAGCTTTCTTT. It codes for CATSPVGEWNTEAFF.

The chain has TRBV5-1 and TRBJ2-7; TRBD2 matches at 13 bases. V was clipped by 2 bases and J by 3 bases; unmatched bases: 8. Germline V gives CDR1 SGHRS, CDR2 YFSETQ. The CDR3 runs to 17 residues. The CDR3 spells CASSFRTSGGSGYEQYF. The CDR3 DNA sequence: TGCGCCAGCAGCTTTCGGACTAGCGGGGGTTCCGGCTACGAGCAGTACTTC.

The chain is built from TRBV6-6 and TRBJ1-1; possible D gene TRBD1, 5 bases. V lost 4 bases and J lost 1, with 10 bases in between. The CDR3 is 14 amino acids. Germline CDR1 MNHNY, CDR2 SVGAGI (reference sequence). The CDR3 spells CASSWQGRNTEAFF. For the CDR3, the DNA is TGTGCCAGCAGTTGGCAGGGCCGGAACACTGAAGCTTTCTTT.

This clone was counted between two and nine times. The V and J genes are TRBV15 and TRBJ1-2, with TRBD1 identical over 7 bases. The CDR3 runs to 14 residues. Germline CDR1 is LNHNV and CDR2 is YYDKDF (reference sequence). Trimming at V came to 3 bases and at J to 7 bases, leaving 8 bases not matched to a gene. The CDR3 DNA is TGTGCCACCAGCAGTGAGACAGGGCAATTTGGCTACACCTTC. This gives the protein CATSSETGQFGYTF.

V usage is TRBV29-1 and J usage is TRBJ1-2; possible D gene TRBD1, 5 bases. CDR1 and CDR2 from the germline V gene are SQVTM and ANQGSEA. The V end was cut by 3 bases, the J end by 2 bases, with 10 bases between. This CDR3 comprises 13 residues. For the CDR3, the DNA is TGCAGCGTTGAGGCGGCAGGGAACTATGGCTACACCTTC. Its protein product is CSVEAAGNYGYTF.

The rearrangement uses TRBV7-8 and TRBJ2-1; D gene unclear. The length of the CDR3 is 14 residues. Germline V gene data show CDR1 as SGHVS and CDR2 as FQNEAQ. V was trimmed by 0 bases and J by 9 bases, leaving 12 bases between them. This CDR3 is CASSLARISLEQFF. For the CDR3, the DNA is TGTGCCAGCAGCTTAGCCCGGATCTCACTTGAGCAGTTCTTC.

V usage is TRBV28 and J usage is TRBJ1-1; no clear D. This CDR3 is 12 amino acids long. Trimming took off 7 bases at V and 8 bases at J, with 14 bases between the two ends. Germline assignment: CDR1 MDHEN and CDR2 SYDVKM. DNA of the CDR3: TGTGCCAGCACCTCTATCGACGTAGAAGCTTTCTTT. It encodes CASTSIDVEAFF.

The J gene is TRBJ1-6, the V gene TRBV7-2, with D maybe TRBD1 (6 bases). Germline CDR1 is SGHTA and CDR2 is FQGNSA. Trimming left V 7 bases short and J 10 bases short, with 20 bases between. This CDR3 region has 15 residues. The CDR3 nucleotides are TGTGCCAGCACCGGGGGAGGGGGGTGGAAGTCACCCCTCCACTTT. This codes for CASTGGGGWKSPLHF.

This chain uses TRBV19 with TRBJ2-3; the match to TRBD1 covers 9 bases. The germline V gene has CDR1 LNHDA and CDR2 SQIVND (reference sequence). This CDR3 contains 15 residues. After removal of 4 bases from V and 4 bases from J, the junction contained 6 bases not matched to a gene. The CDR3 bases are TGTGCCAGTAGTACACCGGGACAGGGTGCAGATACGCAGTATTTT. Translating it yields CASSTPGQGADTQYF.

This chain uses TRBV5-6 with TRBJ2-7; 8 bases fit TRBD1. The junction had 7 bases not matched to a gene; V was cut back by 2 bases and J by 0 bases. The CDR3 spans 16 residues. Germline V gene data show CDR1 as SGHDT and CDR2 as YYEEEE. The DNA of the CDR3 is TGTGCCAGCAGCTTCGGACAGGGAATGAGCTCCTACGAGCAGTACTTC. Residues: CASSFGQGMSSYEQYF. Filled out from reference TRBV5-6 and TRBJ2-7, the complete variable domain reads DAGVTQSPTHLIKTRGQQVTLRCSPKSGHDTVSWYQQALGQGPQFIFQYYEEEERQRGNFPDRFSGHQFPNYSSELNVNALLLGDSALYLCASSFGQGMSSYEQYFGPGTRLTVT.

A single count supports this clone. The gene calls are TRBV5-1 and TRBJ2-7; TRBD1 is a possible D gene (5 bases). The V gene's germline CDR1 is SGHRS and CDR2 YFSETQ. The CDR3 has 14 amino acids. Trimming cost V 2 bases and J 1 base, with 10 bases left between them. CDR3 in DNA: TGCGCCAGCAGCTTTCGTTCAGGGTCCTACGAGCAGTACTTC. As protein: CASSFRSGSYEQYF.

This clone was recorded only once. The chain links TRBV4-1 to TRBJ2-3, with D possibly matching TRBD2 (5 bases). V lost 1 base to trimming and J lost 0 bases, with 14 bases between them. Germline CDR1 is MGHRA and CDR2 is YSYEKL. CDR3 size: 17 residues. Here the CDR3 reads CASSQGARRASTDTQYF. For the CDR3, the DNA is TGCGCCAGCAGCCAAGGGGCTCGGCGGGCCAGCACAGATACGCAGTATTTT.

The gene calls are TRBV5-1 and TRBJ2-7, with D perhaps being TRBD1 or TRBD2 (5 bases each). Trimming left V 4 bases short and J 1 base short, with 15 bases between. CDR1 is SGHRS, CDR2 YFSETQ, per germline. The CDR3 runs 15 residues. The chain's CDR3 is CASSKTGPGSYEQYF. CDR3 coding DNA: TGCGCCAGCAGCAAGACGGGGCCGGGATCCTACGAGCAGTACTTC.

The sample holds a few counts of this clone. One junction end does not reproduce the germline sequence, and a read error may be involved. This chain uses TRBV6-1 with TRBJ2-5; tentatively, D is TRBD2 (6 bases). CDR1 and CDR2 (germline): MNHNS, SASEGT. The CDR3 length is 16 residues. The CDR3 DNA is TGTGCCAGCAGTGAAGCGCGCGGGGTACTAAGAGAGTCCCAGTACTTC. Translation: CASSEARGVLRESQYF.

This clone was counted once. This chain's CDR3 is CASSLKDRASSYNYGYTF. In DNA, the CDR3 is TGTGCCAGCAGTTTGAAAGACCGGGCATCGTCCTATAACTATGGCTACACCTTC. The rearrangement links TRBV27 to TRBJ1-2, with D unresolved. Trimming left V 3 bases short and J 1 base short, with 21 bases between. CDR1 is MNHEY, CDR2 SMNVEV, per germline (reference sequence). There are 18 residues in the CDR3.

V and J are TRBV10-3 and TRBJ1-4, with 7 bases fitting TRBD1. The junction had 4 bases not matched to a gene; V was cut back by 6 bases and J by 0 bases. Germline CDR1 is ENHRY and CDR2 is SYGVKD. The CDR3 runs to 15 residues. As DNA, the CDR3 is TGTGCCATCAGCCTCGGACAGGCAACTAATGAAAAACTGTTTTTT. Its protein product is CAISLGQATNEKLFF.

The CDR3 DNA reads TGTGCCAGCAGTGAGGGAGGGAATCAGCCCCAGCATTTT. It codes for CASSEGGNQPQHF. The chain is built from TRBV6-1 and TRBJ1-5; D remains ambiguous. Germline CDR1 is MNHNS and CDR2 is SASEGT. V was clipped by 3 bases and J by 4 bases, with 7 bases between them. The CDR3 is 13 amino acids.

Only a few counts were recorded for this clone. The rearrangement joins TRBV11-3 to TRBJ2-1; D uncertain. The germline CDR1 and CDR2 sequences are SGHNT and YENEEA. The CDR3 contains 12 residues. V lost 5 bases and J 5 bases, leaving 7 bases between the germline ends. Here the CDR3 reads CASSRQNNEQFF. The CDR3 bases are TGTGCCAGCAGCCGTCAAAACAATGAGCAGTTCTTC.

The chain has TRBV19 and TRBJ2-1; tentatively, D is TRBD2 (6 bases). Trimming removed 4 bases at V and 4 bases at J, with 14 bases between. Germline CDR1 reads LNHDA; CDR2 reads SQIVND (reference sequence). The CDR3 totals 15 residues. The CDR3 region is CASSKGSGQYNEQFF. The CDR3 coding sequence is TGTGCCAGTAGTAAGGGTAGCGGCCAATACAATGAGCAGTTCTTC.

CDR3 loop: CASSQLQGRNQPQHF. Written as DNA, the CDR3 is TGCGCCAGCAGCCAGTTACAGGGGCGGAATCAGCCCCAGCATTTT. This chain uses TRBV4-1 with TRBJ1-5, with TRBD1 matching 7 bases. This CDR3 comprises 15 residues. Germline loops: CDR1 MGHRA, CDR2 YSYEKL. V gave up 3 bases and J gave up 4 bases; unmatched junction bases: 6.

The CDR3 loop reads CASSLDRPHLRYEQYF. The CDR3 DNA reads as TGTGCCAGCAGTTTGGACAGGCCTCACCTTCGGTACGAGCAGTACTTC. The V and J genes are TRBV27 and TRBJ2-7, with 7 positions matching TRBD1. Germline trimming cut 3 bases from V and 4 bases from J; bases unmatched to any gene: 12. The CDR3 covers 16 residues. CDR1 and CDR2 (germline): MNHEY, SMNVEV (reference sequence).